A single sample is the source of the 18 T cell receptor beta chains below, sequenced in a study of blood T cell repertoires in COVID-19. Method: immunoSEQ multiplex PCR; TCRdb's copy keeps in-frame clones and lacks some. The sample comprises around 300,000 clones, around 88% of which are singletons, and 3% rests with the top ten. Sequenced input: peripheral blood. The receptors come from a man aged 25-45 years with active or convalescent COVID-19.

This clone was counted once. As DNA, the CDR3 is TGTGCCAGCAGTGGGCGGCTACTGAACACTGAAGCTTTCTTT. It is translated as CASSGRLLNTEAFF. The chain is built from TRBV2 and TRBJ1-1; no definite D call. V was cut by 4 bases and J by 0 bases, with 9 bases left in between. Germline V lookup: CDR1 SNHLY, CDR2 FYNNEI. The CDR3 contains 14 residues.

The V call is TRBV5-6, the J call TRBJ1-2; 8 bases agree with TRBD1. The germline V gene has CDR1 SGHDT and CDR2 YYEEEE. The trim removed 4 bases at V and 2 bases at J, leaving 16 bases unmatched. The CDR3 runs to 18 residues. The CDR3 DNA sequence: TGTGCCAGCAGCCTGCTCTGGACAGGGATGGGAGTGAACTATGGCTACACCTTC. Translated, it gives CASSLLWTGMGVNYGYTF.

This CDR3 is CASSVATRAVETQYF. CDR3 nucleotides: TGTGCCAGCAGCGTAGCCACCAGGGCGGTGGAGACCCAGTACTTC. The chain is built from TRBV9 and TRBJ2-5, with D perhaps matching TRBD1 (5 bases). V was clipped by 0 bases and J by 5 bases, with 14 bases between them. The CDR3 sequence is 15 residues long. Germline values: CDR1 SGDLS, CDR2 YYNGEE.

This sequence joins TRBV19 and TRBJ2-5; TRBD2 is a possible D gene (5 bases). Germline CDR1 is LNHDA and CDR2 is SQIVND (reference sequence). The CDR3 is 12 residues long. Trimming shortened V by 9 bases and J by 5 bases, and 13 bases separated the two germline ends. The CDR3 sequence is CARRGFWETQYF. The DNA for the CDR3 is TGTGCCAGACGAGGGTTTTGGGAGACCCAGTACTTC.

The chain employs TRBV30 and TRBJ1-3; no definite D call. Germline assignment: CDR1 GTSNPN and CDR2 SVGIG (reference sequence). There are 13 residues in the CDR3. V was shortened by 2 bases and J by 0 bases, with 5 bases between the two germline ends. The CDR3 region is CAWSSSSGNTIYF. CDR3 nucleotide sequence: TGTGCCTGGAGTTCGAGCTCTGGAAACACCATATATTTT.

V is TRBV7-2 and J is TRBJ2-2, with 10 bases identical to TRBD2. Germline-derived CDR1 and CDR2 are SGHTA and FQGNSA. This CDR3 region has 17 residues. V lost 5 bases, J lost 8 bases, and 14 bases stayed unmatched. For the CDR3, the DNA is TGTGCCAGCAGCCTGACCCACGGGACTAGCGAAAGGGGGGAGCTGTTTTTT. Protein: CASSLTHGTSERGELFF.

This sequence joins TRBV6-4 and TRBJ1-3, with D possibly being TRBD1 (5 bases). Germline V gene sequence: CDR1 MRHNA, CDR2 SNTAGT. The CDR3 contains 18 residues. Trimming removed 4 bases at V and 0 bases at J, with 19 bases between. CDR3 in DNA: TGTGCCAGCAGTGGGTCTGGGGGGAACTCGACCTCTGGAAACACCATATATTTT. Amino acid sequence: CASSGSGGNSTSGNTIYF.

CDR3 amino acids: CASTAGTGRAFF. The CDR3 nucleotides read TGTGCCAGCACCGCTGGGACAGGTCGAGCTTTCTTT. V gene TRBV28 combines with J gene TRBJ1-1; 8 bases align to TRBD1. Losses at the gene ends were 7 bases for V and 10 bases for J; bases not matched to a gene: 8. Germline values: CDR1 MDHEN, CDR2 SYDVKM. This CDR3 has 12 residues.

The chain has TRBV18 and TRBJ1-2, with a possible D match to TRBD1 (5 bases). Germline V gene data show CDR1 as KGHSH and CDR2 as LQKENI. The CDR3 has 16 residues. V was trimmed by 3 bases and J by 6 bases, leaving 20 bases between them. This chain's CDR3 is CASSPTMDTASHGYTF. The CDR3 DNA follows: TGTGCCAGCTCACCCACTATGGACACCGCCAGCCATGGCTACACCTTC. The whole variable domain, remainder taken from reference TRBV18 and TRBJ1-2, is NAGVMQNPRHLVRRRGQEARLRCSPMKGHSHVYWYRQLPEEGLKFMVYLQKENIIDESGMPKERFSAEFPKEGPSILRIQQVVRGDSAAYFCASSPTMDTASHGYTFGSGTRLTVV.

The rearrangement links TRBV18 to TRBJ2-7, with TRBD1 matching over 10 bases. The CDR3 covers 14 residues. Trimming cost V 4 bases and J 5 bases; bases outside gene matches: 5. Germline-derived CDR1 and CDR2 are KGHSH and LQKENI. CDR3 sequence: CASSLGTGVNEQYF. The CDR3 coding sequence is TGTGCCAGCTCACTAGGGACAGGGGTAAACGAGCAGTACTTC.

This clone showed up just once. The CDR3 DNA reads as TGTGCCAGCAGCCCAACAAGCGGTGAGCAGTTCTTC. Protein: CASSPTSGEQFF. The rearrangement uses TRBV5-4 and TRBJ2-1; possibly TRBD2 for D (5 bases). CDR3 size: 12 residues. V lost 4 bases and J 9 bases, leaving 11 bases between the germline ends. Germline lookup yields CDR1 SGHNT and CDR2 YYREEE (reference sequence).

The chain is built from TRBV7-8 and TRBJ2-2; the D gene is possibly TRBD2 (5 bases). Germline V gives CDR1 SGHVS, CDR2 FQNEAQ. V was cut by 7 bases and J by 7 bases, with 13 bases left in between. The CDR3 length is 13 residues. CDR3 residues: CASTQRGSGELFF. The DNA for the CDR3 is TGTGCCAGCACCCAACGGGGTAGCGGGGAGCTGTTTTTT.

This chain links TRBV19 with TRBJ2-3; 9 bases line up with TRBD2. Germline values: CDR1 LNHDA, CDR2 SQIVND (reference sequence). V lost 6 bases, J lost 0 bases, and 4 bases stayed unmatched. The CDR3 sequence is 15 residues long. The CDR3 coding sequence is TGTGCCAGTAGGGGACTAGCCTTCAGCACAGATACGCAGTATTTT. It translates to CASRGLAFSTDTQYF.

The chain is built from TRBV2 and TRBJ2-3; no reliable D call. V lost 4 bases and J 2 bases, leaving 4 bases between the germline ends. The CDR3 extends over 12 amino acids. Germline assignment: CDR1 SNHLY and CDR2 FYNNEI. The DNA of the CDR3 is TGTGCCAGCAGTGGTTACACAGATACGCAGTATTTT. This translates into CASSGYTDTQYF.

This chain's CDR3 is CASSLTSGNPPYEQYF. CDR3 nucleotides: TGTGCCAGCAGCTTAACTAGCGGCAACCCTCCCTACGAGCAGTACTTC. This chain uses TRBV7-2 with TRBJ2-7, with 8 bases identical to TRBD2. Trimming at V came to 2 bases and at J to 2 bases, leaving 8 bases not matched to a gene. This CDR3 is 16 amino acids long. Per germline, CDR1 SGHTA and CDR2 FQGNSA.

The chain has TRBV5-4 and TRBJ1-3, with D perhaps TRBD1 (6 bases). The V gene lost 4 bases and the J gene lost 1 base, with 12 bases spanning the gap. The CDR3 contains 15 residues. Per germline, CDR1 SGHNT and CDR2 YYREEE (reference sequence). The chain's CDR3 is CASSIGDTSGNTIYF. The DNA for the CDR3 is TGTGCCAGCAGCATAGGGGACACGTCTGGAAACACCATATATTTT.

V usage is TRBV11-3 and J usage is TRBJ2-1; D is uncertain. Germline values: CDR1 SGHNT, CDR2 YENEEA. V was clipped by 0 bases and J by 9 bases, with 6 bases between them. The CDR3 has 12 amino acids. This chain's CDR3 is CASSLDVAEQFF. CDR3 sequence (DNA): TGTGCCAGCAGCTTAGACGTGGCTGAGCAGTTCTTC.

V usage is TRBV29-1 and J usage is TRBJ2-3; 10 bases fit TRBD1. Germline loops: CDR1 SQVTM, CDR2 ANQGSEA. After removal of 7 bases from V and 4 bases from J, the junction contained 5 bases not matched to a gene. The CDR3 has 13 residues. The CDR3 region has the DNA TGCAGCGCCCGACAGGGGGCGGCAGATACGCAGTATTTT. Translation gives CSARQGAADTQYF.